The sequence of this T cell receptor beta chain was determined in a study of blood T cells in healthy people across ages. Germline CDR1 SGHVS, CDR2 FNYEAQ. The CDR3 spans 15 residues. With 0 bases clipped from V and 5 bases from J, the junction kept 7 bases outside the gene matches. A second PCR, run for about 6 to 11 cycles, used a sample-barcoded 5' primer plus a J-beta primer mix. Every sample produced at least 2.5 million CDR3-containing paired-end reads. TCRdb re-called the 5' RACE reads through MiXCR, storing one row per CDR3 protein. The sample consists of about 930,000 distinct CDR3 sequences, just under 30% of them appearing once. This sample was shared with a second study, whose subject was T cells of mothers and their children. That paper states: Six or seven children, together with their three healthy Caucasian mothers, made up the donors. With the M1S primer of the second PCR, sample barcodes and 2-4 random nucleotides were added.

This sequence originates from a woman aged 40-49 years in good health. The rearrangement uses TRBV7-6 and TRBJ2-7, with TRBD1 matching over 7 bases. Sequenced sample: blood. This CDR3 is CASSLAWDSANEQYF. The CDR3 nucleotides are TGTGCCAGCAGCTTAGCCTGGGACAGCGCCAACGAGCAGTACTTC.